A single sample is the source of the 5 T cell receptor beta chains below, sequenced in a study of blood T cell repertoires in COVID-19. Profiled with immunoSEQ multiplex PCR; TCRdb holds only in-frame clones, not every one. The data contain some 170,000 clones, approximately 86% of them seen just once; the ten biggest clones take up roughly 1.5%. Sequenced sample: peripheral blood. The receptors were sampled from a woman between 50 and 59 years old with acute or convalescent COVID-19.

The chain employs TRBV7-9 and TRBJ2-3; 7 bases map to TRBD2. V shed 4 bases and J 1 base; nucleotides not matched to a gene: 5. This CDR3 is 15 amino acids long. Germline CDR1 and CDR2: SEHNR and FQNEAQ (reference sequence). The CDR3 DNA follows: TGTGCCAGCAGCTCAGGAACTAGCGGCACAGATACGCAGTATTTT. It yields the protein CASSSGTSGTDTQYF.

V and J are TRBV19 and TRBJ1-2, with TRBD1 identical over 7 bases. Germline V gene sequence: CDR1 LNHDA, CDR2 SQIVND (reference sequence). This CDR3 is 13 amino acids long. V lost 10 bases to trimming and J lost 5 bases; unmatched junction nucleotides: 10. DNA of the CDR3: TGTGCCACTGGTCCCGGGACAGAGTATGGCTACACCTTC. It specifies CATGPGTEYGYTF.

This clone is a singleton in its sample. The DNA for the CDR3 is TGTGCCAGCAGCCAGGAGGACAGGTCCACCGGGGAGCTGTTTTTT. Protein product: CASSQEDRSTGELFF. The chain employs TRBV5-6 and TRBJ2-2; 7 nucleotides line up with TRBD1. The CDR3 totals 15 residues. Trimming at V came to 4 bases and at J to 4 bases, leaving 7 bases not matched to a gene. The germline V gene has CDR1 SGHDT and CDR2 YYEEEE.

The chain employs TRBV4-3 and TRBJ2-1; 13 positions agree with TRBD2. J lost 7 bases, V lost 0 bases, and 6 bases had no gene match. The germline V gene encodes CDR1 LGHNA and CDR2 YSLEER. CDR3 length: 17 amino acids. CDR3 DNA sequence: TGCGCCAGCAGCCAAGATCGGGGACTAGCGGGACGGAATGAGCAGTTCTTC. Amino acid sequence: CASSQDRGLAGRNEQFF.

J is TRBJ2-7 and V is TRBV19, with 10 bases identical to TRBD1. The CDR3 totals 15 residues. Germline CDR1 is LNHDA and CDR2 is SQIVND (reference sequence). The junction had 5 bases not matched to a gene; V was cut back by 4 bases and J by 2 bases. The CDR3 reads CASSTQGQGTYEQYF. The CDR3 coding sequence is TGTGCCAGTAGTACCCAGGGACAGGGGACCTACGAGCAGTACTTC.